The present TCR beta chain was sequenced within a study of blood T cell repertoires in COVID-19. Study-level information: T cells, B-cell-depleted T cells, or PBMCs supplied cDNA or gDNA.

Per the original methods: Reference gene primer amplification gave nucleated cell count estimates. Sequencing used immunoSEQ multiplex PCR; TCRdb keeps in-frame clones, though not all of them. The DNA was the basis for D and trimming; V, J and clone size are from that table. The data show 110,000 to 150,000 clones, around 89% seen once. Per germline, CDR1 SQVTM and CDR2 ANQGSEA. The ends were cut back, 6 bases at V and 1 base at J, with 9 bases in the middle. This CDR3 has 12 residues. The source of this sequence is a man in his fifties or sixties with active or convalescent COVID-19. V is TRBV29-1 and J is TRBJ1-2; possibly TRBD1 for D (5 bases). Sequencing was done on a sample of peripheral blood. The CDR3 spells CSVGGDNYGYTF. The DNA for the CDR3 is TGCAGCGTCGGAGGGGATAACTATGGCTACACCTTC.